The 17 T cell receptor beta chains below come from one sample, sequenced in a study. Tregs were sorted as CD4+CD25+CD127-/low cells. One entry per CDR3 protein results from TCRdb running MiXCR on the 5' RACE reads. This sample has approximately 11,000 distinct CDR3 sequences, with about a sixth found just once. Sequencing was done on a sample of Tregs sorted from a lymph node. These receptors were collected from a female donor with breast cancer.

This clonotype is categorized as medium-sized. This sequence joins TRBV4-1 and TRBJ1-2; a possible D gene is TRBD1 (5 bases). Germline V gives CDR1 MGHRA, CDR2 YSYEKL. The CDR3 spans 15 residues. The germline V and J ends were trimmed by 3 bases and 4 bases, with 15 bases remaining between them. CDR3 coding DNA: TGCGCCAGCAGCCACCCGCTCCAGGGCGGCTATGGCTACACCTTC. As protein: CASSHPLQGGYGYTF.

The chain has TRBV11-3 and TRBJ2-7; no definite D call. Germline V CDR1 and CDR2: SGHNT, YENEEA. The CDR3 has 12 residues. Trimming took off 4 bases at V and 6 bases at J, with 10 bases between the two ends. CDR3 DNA sequence: TGTGCCAGCAGCTCGCCCCCTCCCGAGCAGTACTTC. It yields the protein CASSSPPPEQYF.

The CDR3 DNA is TGTGCCAGCTCGCCCGACTTGTTAAATGAGCAGTTCTTC. Translating it yields CASSPDLLNEQFF. V and J are TRBV18 and TRBJ2-1, with D unresolved. The CDR3 covers 13 residues. V lost 6 bases and J 7 bases, leaving 13 bases between the germline ends. The germline V gene has CDR1 KGHSH and CDR2 LQKENI.

This clonotype was counted a few times. The gene calls are TRBV20-1 and TRBJ2-1; TRBD2 matches at 10 bases. Germline V CDR1 and CDR2: DFQATT, SNEGSKA (reference sequence). The V gene end was trimmed by 3 bases and the J gene end by 0 bases; junction bases not matched to a gene: 17. The CDR3 runs 20 residues. In nucleotides, the CDR3 is TGCAGTGCTAGTGATAGCGGGGGGCTAGCGGAAACGAGCTCCTACAATGAGCAGTTCTTC. This sequence encodes CSASDSGGLAETSSYNEQFF.

Ten or more counts support this clonotype. V usage is TRBV7-9 and J usage is TRBJ2-7, with 7 bases matching TRBD2. Germline loops: CDR1 SEHNR, CDR2 FQNEAQ (reference sequence). J gave up 1 base and V 9 bases, and 9 bases lay outside the gene matches. The CDR3 is made up of 14 amino acids. The CDR3 here is CASTPGGWSYEQYF. The CDR3 DNA sequence: TGTGCCAGTACTCCGGGAGGTTGGTCCTACGAGCAGTACTTC. Looking up the rest from reference TRBV7-9 and TRBJ2-7 gives the full variable domain: DTGVSQNPRHKITKRGQNVTFRCDPISEHNRLYWYRQTLGQGPEFLTYFQNEAQLEKSRLLSDRFSAERPKGSFSTLEIQRTEQGDSAMYLCASTPGGWSYEQYFGPGTRLTVT.

Within the sample, this clonotype is medium-sized. V gene TRBV6-1 combines with J gene TRBJ1-2; D unresolved. Germline-derived CDR1 and CDR2 are MNHNS and SASEGT. The CDR3 runs 14 residues. Trimming stripped 3 bases from V and 4 bases from J, with 12 bases between. In nucleotides, the CDR3 is TGTGCCAGCAGTGAGGAGGTCGGACCCTATGGCTACACCTTC. Protein: CASSEEVGPYGYTF.

With respect to this clonotype: This may arise from a read error, as a much more abundant clone is one base away. The chain joins TRBV29-1 to TRBJ2-1; TRBD1 matches 7 bases. V shed 7 bases and J 6 bases; nucleotides not matched to a gene: 9. CDR1 and CDR2 (germline): SQVTM, ANQGSEA. This CDR3 region has 13 residues. CDR3 DNA sequence: TGCAGCGCTCCTGGGGCAGGGGGCAATGAGCAGTTCTTC. It yields the protein CSAPGAGGNEQFF.

On this clonotype itself: A much larger clone is a single base away; this may be a read error. CDR3 sequence: CASSLDPDPGELFF. The CDR3 bases are TGCGCCAGCAGCTTGGACCCAGACCCCGGGGAGCTGTTTTTT. The rearrangement uses TRBV5-1 and TRBJ2-2; D is unclear. Germline lookup yields CDR1 SGHRS and CDR2 YFSETQ. The CDR3 contains 14 residues. Trimming shortened V by 0 bases and J by 6 bases, and 9 bases separated the two germline ends.

Sample share makes this clonotype medium-sized. The rearrangement uses TRBV11-1 and TRBJ2-5; D is perhaps TRBD1 (5 bases). CDR1 and CDR2 from the germline V gene are SGHAT and FQDESV (reference sequence). Trimming pared 2 bases from V and 5 bases from J, leaving 12 bases between. This CDR3 has 14 amino acids. The CDR3 region has the DNA TGTGCCAGCAGCTTACAGGTTGGGGCGGAGACCCAGTACTTC. Translation gives CASSLQVGAETQYF.

This clonotype turned up a few times. This may come from a read error, since a much larger clone is one base off. It is likely a read error, because the conserved phenylalanine at the end of the CDR3 is missing. The genes are TRBV4-1 and TRBJ2-2, with D unclear. The CDR3 length is 13 residues. Trimming took 1 base from V and 6 from J, leaving 6 bases between them. Germline-derived CDR1 and CDR2 are MGHRA and YSYEKL. This CDR3 reads CASSQVRAGELFS. For the CDR3, the DNA is TGCGCCAGCAGCCAAGTAAGAGCCGGGGAGCTGTTTTCT.

This chain joins TRBV12-3 or TRBV12-4 and TRBJ2-6; unclear D gene. The CDR3 extends over 16 amino acids. The V end lost 6 bases, the J end lost 0 bases, and 12 bases lay between the germline ends. CDR3 amino acids: CASSFRAISGANVLTF. The CDR3 nucleotides are TGTGCCAGCAGCTTCCGAGCAATCTCTGGGGCCAACGTCCTGACTTTC.

This clonotype was detected many times. The chain joins TRBV29-1 to TRBJ2-7; D is uncertain. The V end lost 4 bases, the J end lost 2 bases, and 15 bases lay between the germline ends. The germline CDR1 and CDR2 sequences are SQVTM and ANQGSEA. CDR3 length: 14 amino acids. CDR3 nucleotide sequence: TGCAGCGTTGTAGATCAGGCCGAGACCTACGAGCAGTACTTC. Translation gives CSVVDQAETYEQYF.

With regard to this clonotype: Being one base from a much bigger clone, this may be a read error. The chain has TRBV9 and TRBJ2-5, with D unresolved. CDR1 and CDR2 from the germline V gene are SGDLS and YYNGEE. The CDR3 extends over 15 amino acids. CDR3 nucleotide sequence: TGTGCCTGCAGCGTAGATGAAGCGAGGCCAGAGACCCAGTACTTC. It is translated as CACSVDEARPETQYF.

This clonotype has a count of ten or more. The rearrangement joins TRBV29-1 to TRBJ2-7; no reliable D call. Germline V gene data show CDR1 as SQVTM and CDR2 as ANQGSEA. The V end was cut by 3 bases, the J end by 2 bases, with 17 bases between. This CDR3 comprises 15 residues. The CDR3 region has the DNA TGCAGCGTTGAGAGTGGGCAGAAAACGCCCTACGAGCAGTACTTC. Protein: CSVESGQKTPYEQYF.

This clonotype was seen a handful of times. A much larger clone differs by one base, so this may be a read error. The chain is built from TRBV10-3 and TRBJ2-2; no clear D gene. Looked up from germline, CDR1 is ENHRY and CDR2 is SYGVKD. The V end lost 6 bases, the J end lost 5 bases, and 7 bases lay between the germline ends. The CDR3 runs 12 residues. The CDR3 DNA reads TGTGCCATCAGGGGAAAGACCGGGGAGCTGTTTTTT. Amino acid sequence: CAIRGKTGELFF.

The chain links TRBV20-1 to TRBJ2-3; the match to TRBD2 covers 8 bases. Trimming took 3 bases from V and 2 from J; bases not matched to a gene: 7. The CDR3 runs 15 residues. The germline V gene has CDR1 DFQATT and CDR2 SNEGSKA (reference sequence). For the CDR3, the DNA is TGCAGTGCTAGCATCGGGACTAGTACCACAGATACGCAGTATTTT. Its translation: CSASIGTSTTDTQYF.

V gene TRBV11-3 combines with J gene TRBJ1-1, with D unclear. Per the germline V gene, CDR1 is SGHNT and CDR2 is YENEEA. The germline V and J ends were trimmed by 3 bases and 0 bases, with 11 bases remaining between them. CDR3 length: 15 amino acids. CDR3 nucleotides: TGTGCCAGCAGCTTCGAGGGATTAATGAACACTGAAGCTTTCTTT. The encoded protein is CASSFEGLMNTEAFF.